This T cell receptor (beta chain) appears in the sequencing data of a study of blood T cell repertoires in COVID-19. Study-wide context: In each case, the material was cDNA or gDNA derived from T cells, B-cell-depleted T cells, or PBMCs.

This clone was found a few times. Original analysis: Reference gene primer amplification in the assay estimated nucleated cell counts. TCRdb keeps only in-frame clones here, not all; method: immunoSEQ multiplex PCR. The V and J calls and clone size are taken from that table; D and trimming were inferred from the DNA. The data contain approximately 200,000 clones, around nine tenths of them singletons. The source of this sequence is a man between 60 and 75 years old who had recovered from COVID-19. The sequenced sample consisted of peripheral blood.

The CDR3 nucleotides are TGTGCCAGCAGCGTAGAGGTGGGAGACACTGAAGCTTTCTTT. Its translation is CASSVEVGDTEAFF. This sequence joins TRBV9 and TRBJ1-1; no clear D gene. The CDR3 extends over 14 amino acids. CDR1 is SGDLS and CDR2 is YYNGEE in the germline V gene. Deletions cut 0 bases from V and 3 bases from J, with 9 bases between.